A selection of T cell receptor beta chains follows, all from one sample in a study of blood T cell repertoires in COVID-19. Profiled with immunoSEQ multiplex PCR; TCRdb holds only in-frame clones, not every one. The sample lists under 200,000 clones, roughly 86% occurring once. Sequencing was performed on peripheral blood. These receptors were obtained from a woman older than 75 in a cohort sampled during active or convalescent COVID-19. Both conserved end residues are part of each CDR3. A D gene is named only where the DNA matches it firmly. Size is omitted from some rows. Given values are once, few, many or a class for expanded clones.

cdr3_nt,cdr3_aa,d_call,clone_size,v_call,j_call
TGTGCCACCAGCAGGGGGGGACAGGGCGGCTATGGCTACACCTTC,CATSRGGQGGYGYTF,TRBD1,.,TRBV15,TRBJ1-2
TGTGCCAGTAGTATGCGGCAGGAAAAACTGTTTTTT,CASSMRQEKLFF,.,.,TRBV19,TRBJ1-4
TGTGCCATCAGTGAGTCCCTACCTTGGACAGGAGGAACCACTGAAGCTTTCTTT,CAISESLPWTGGTTEAFF,TRBD1,once,TRBV10-3,TRBJ1-1
TGCGCCAGCAGCCGAACAGGGGACGTAGGTCAGCCCCAGCATTTT,CASSRTGDVGQPQHF,TRBD1,.,TRBV5-1,TRBJ1-5
TGCAGCGTTGTCGGGATGGGCTCCTACGAGCAGTACTTC,CSVVGMGSYEQYF,.,few,TRBV29-1,TRBJ2-7
TGTGCCAGCAGCTTAGAAGGGGATGCCTATGGCTACACCTTC,CASSLEGDAYGYTF,.,.,TRBV11-3,TRBJ1-2
TGTGCCAGCAGCCATGGGACTGTGAACACTGAAGCTTTCTTT,CASSHGTVNTEAFF,.,.,TRBV3-1/TRBV3-2,TRBJ1-1
TGTGCCAGCAGTTTGGGGACAGGGTACGGCTACACCTTC,CASSLGTGYGYTF,TRBD1,.,TRBV12-3/TRBV12-4,TRBJ1-2
TGTGCCAGCAGCCATGGGACAATAGCCAAAAACATTCAGTACTTC,CASSHGTIAKNIQYF,.,.,TRBV3-1/TRBV3-2,TRBJ2-4
TGTGCCAGCAGCGCGGGACAGGGGACTGAAGCTTTCTTT,CASSAGQGTEAFF,TRBD1,.,TRBV7-9,TRBJ1-1
TGTGCCAGCAGCCCGAGATCGGGACAGGGCTACGAGCAGTACTTC,CASSPRSGQGYEQYF,TRBD1,.,TRBV5-4,TRBJ2-7
TGCGCCAGCAGCCAAGGCGATGCGGCTGGAAACACCATATATTTT,CASSQGDAAGNTIYF,.,.,TRBV4-1,TRBJ1-3
TGTGCCAGCAGCGCCGGGACTTACTCCTACAATGAGCAGTTCTTC,CASSAGTYSYNEQFF,.,.,TRBV27,TRBJ2-1
TGTGCCAGCAGCCCACAGGGGGCGGGGTATAATTCACCCCTCCACTTT,CASSPQGAGYNSPLHF,TRBD1,.,TRBV3-1/TRBV3-2,TRBJ1-6
TGTGCCAGCTCACCAGAACTCCCCTCTGGAAACACCATATATTTT,CASSPELPSGNTIYF,.,.,TRBV18,TRBJ1-3
TGTGCCAGCAGCCGCGCCGCTGGCGGGGGAATCTACAATGAGCAGTTCTTC,CASSRAAGGGIYNEQFF,TRBD2,.,TRBV6-2/TRBV6-3,TRBJ2-1
TGTGCCAGCAGCTTGGCAGCGAGAGAGACCCAGTACTTC,CASSLAARETQYF,.,.,TRBV5-4,TRBJ2-5
TGTGCCAGCAGCTTAGATCTGGCTAGCGGGGTTTTAGATGAGCAGTTCTTC,CASSLDLASGVLDEQFF,TRBD2,.,TRBV11-2,TRBJ2-1
TGCGCCAGCAGCTTGGCCTTCGGACTAGCATCGAATGAGCAGTTCTTC,CASSLAFGLASNEQFF,TRBD2,few,TRBV5-1,TRBJ2-1
TGTGCCACCAGCATTGGGATTAGCGGGACTTCCTACAATGAGCAGTTCTTC,CATSIGISGTSYNEQFF,TRBD2,.,TRBV15,TRBJ2-1
TGTGCCAGCAGTTTAGCCGGGACAGGGGGGACCCAGTACTTC,CASSLAGTGGTQYF,TRBD1,.,TRBV27,TRBJ2-5
TGTGCCACCTCTCAGATGATCGGGGAGACCCAGTACTTC,CATSQMIGETQYF,.,.,TRBV24-1,TRBJ2-5
TGTGCCAGCAGCTTCTCGGGGGTTGGTGGTTCACCCCTCCACTTT,CASSFSGVGGSPLHF,.,.,TRBV11-3,TRBJ1-6
TGCGCCAGCAGCCAAGATAGTTTTCAGCCCCAGCATTTT,CASSQDSFQPQHF,.,few,TRBV4-3,TRBJ1-5
TGTGCCAGCAGCTTGGTGGACAGGGGGTTCTATGGCTACACCTTC,CASSLVDRGFYGYTF,TRBD1,.,TRBV5-4,TRBJ1-2
TGTGCCAGTAGTATAACAGGGCGGTATGGCTACACCTTC,CASSITGRYGYTF,.,.,TRBV19,TRBJ1-2
TGCGCCAGCAGCCAACCTCCCCGGGACAGACGAAACATTCAGTACTTC,CASSQPPRDRRNIQYF,TRBD1,.,TRBV4-1,TRBJ2-4
TGTGCCAGCAGTATACTCGGACTAACAGCTAACTATGGCTACACCTTC,CASSILGLTANYGYTF,.,.,TRBV6-6,TRBJ1-2
TGCAGCGTCTCCCCACAGCTGAACACTGAAGCTTTCTTT,CSVSPQLNTEAFF,.,.,TRBV29-1,TRBJ1-1
TGTGCCAGCAGCTGGGGACAGTTCAACACCGGGGAGCTGTTTTTT,CASSWGQFNTGELFF,TRBD1,once,TRBV11-3,TRBJ2-2
TGTGCCAGCAGGAGGCAGGGCAATTTGAATTCACCCCTCCACTTT,CASRRQGNLNSPLHF,.,few,TRBV28,TRBJ1-6
TGTGCCAGCAACCCGGTGGCGACTAGCGGGAGGGCCAGTTACAATGAGCAGTTCTTC,CASNPVATSGRASYNEQFF,TRBD2,.,TRBV5-4,TRBJ2-1
TGCGCCAGCAGCCACCACGACATGGTCCGATATGGCTACACCTTC,CASSHHDMVRYGYTF,.,.,TRBV4-1,TRBJ1-2
TGTGCCAGTAGTATCGGCAGGGGAATTGCTGAAGCTTTCTTT,CASSIGRGIAEAFF,.,once,TRBV19,TRBJ1-1
TGTGCCTCTACAGGGGCCTCCGGGACCCAGTACTTC,CASTGASGTQYF,TRBD1,once,TRBV30,TRBJ2-5
TGTGCCATCAGTGAGTCAACTAGCGGACATGTTGATACGCAGTATTTT,CAISESTSGHVDTQYF,TRBD2,.,TRBV10-3,TRBJ2-3
TGTGCCAGCAGCCACCTCGGCAGGGACTATGGCTACACCTTC,CASSHLGRDYGYTF,.,.,TRBV3-1/TRBV3-2,TRBJ1-2
TGTGCCAGCTCTCGAGACAGGGTTGCCGAGCAGTACTTC,CASSRDRVAEQYF,TRBD1,.,TRBV6-5,TRBJ2-7
TGTGCCAGCAGTCATCAACCACAGGGGGATCTTTTTGTGGGGGCCAACGTCCTGACTTTC,CASSHQPQGDLFVGANVLTF,TRBD1,.,TRBV6-2/TRBV6-3,TRBJ2-6
TGTGCCAGTAGTATGGACAGGGGACATATGAACACTGAAGCTTTCTTT,CASSMDRGHMNTEAFF,TRBD1,.,TRBV19,TRBJ1-1
TGTGCCAGCAGCTTGGTTGGACAGGGGGCCACCGGGGAGCTGTTTTTT,CASSLVGQGATGELFF,TRBD1,.,TRBV5-4,TRBJ2-2
TGTGCCAGCACCCCGTGGGGACAGAGGTCCCTCCACTTT,CASTPWGQRSLHF,TRBD1,.,TRBV11-2,TRBJ1-6
TGTGCCAGTAGTCTCAGAAAGGGAGGGTCTGAAGCTTTCTTT,CASSLRKGGSEAFF,.,few,TRBV19,TRBJ1-1
TGCGCCAGCAGCCAAACAGGGACCCATGGCTACACCTTC,CASSQTGTHGYTF,.,.,TRBV5-1,TRBJ1-2
TGTGCCTGGGGACAGATTTTTAACTATGGCTACACCTTC,CAWGQIFNYGYTF,.,.,TRBV30,TRBJ1-2
TGTGCCAGCAGTTCCGGGACTAGCTTCTCCTACGAGCAGTACTTC,CASSSGTSFSYEQYF,TRBD2,.,TRBV27,TRBJ2-7
TGTGCCAGCAGCCAAGACCCAAGGACAGGCCAGCGATCACCCCTCCACTTT,CASSQDPRTGQRSPLHF,TRBD1,.,TRBV3-1/TRBV3-2,TRBJ1-6
TGTGCCAGCAGCGTTTACGGGTCCGCGGGAGGGGCCCAGTACTTC,CASSVYGSAGGAQYF,TRBD2,.,TRBV9,TRBJ2-5
TGTGCCAGCAGTTCCGATCTTCACTGGAGCAATCAGCCCCAGCATTTT,CASSSDLHWSNQPQHF,.,.,TRBV6-6,TRBJ1-5
TGTGCCAGCTCACCACCGTCTGTTTCCGGGGGGATCGGCTACACCTTC,CASSPPSVSGGIGYTF,.,.,TRBV18,TRBJ1-2
TGCGCCAGCAGCCAAGACACCGTGGCTCTCTATGGCTACACCTTC,CASSQDTVALYGYTF,.,.,TRBV4-1,TRBJ1-2
TGTGCCAGCAGCTTAGCTAGCGGGGGGGAGTATGAGCAGTTCTTC,CASSLASGGEYEQFF,TRBD2,.,TRBV11-3,TRBJ2-1
TGTGCCAGCAGTTTATGGGGGGTACCTCTTATTTCCACAGATACGCAGTATTTT,CASSLWGVPLISTDTQYF,.,.,TRBV27,TRBJ2-3
TGTGCCAGCAGTTTGGGGGGACATGGCTACACCTTC,CASSLGGHGYTF,.,.,TRBV27,TRBJ1-2
TGTGCTAGTGGAAGATTGTCGGGACAGGGGCCCAATGAGCAGTTCTTC,CASGRLSGQGPNEQFF,TRBD1,.,TRBV12-5,TRBJ2-1
TGTGCCTGGAGTGTAGGTGGGGGGGCCTATGAGACCCAGTACTTC,CAWSVGGGAYETQYF,.,few,TRBV30,TRBJ2-5
TGTGCCAGCAGGACAGGGGATTATGGCTACACCTTC,CASRTGDYGYTF,TRBD1,once,TRBV2,TRBJ1-2